The clone carrying this T cell receptor beta chain appeared a few times. The antigen remains undetermined. TCRdb ran MiXCR on the reads and lists one entry per CDR3 protein. The profile shows 450,000 to 600,000 distinct CDR3 sequences, roughly 12% of them singletons. The CDR3 is 15 residues long. V dropped 3 bases and J dropped 6; count of bases not matched to a gene: 10. The germline gives CDR1 DFQATT, CDR2 SNEGSKA (reference sequence). These data originate in a study of T cell repertoires in cytomegalovirus infection. Study details: Matching HLA type and CMV infection were both indicated by public TCR beta signatures.

Points from the study as a whole: HLA-C-restricted CMV clonotypes gave the most frequent clonotype in two of eight donors.

The sequencing sample was made of PBMCs. The chain employs TRBV20-1 and TRBJ2-2; 7 nucleotides align to TRBD1. This receptor was taken from a human donor in good health (CMV status not recorded). Some clones in this sample may be carry-over from other donors' samples. CDR3 sequence: CSASGSGGRSGELFF. CDR3 bases: TGCAGTGCTAGCGGGTCAGGGGGTCGGTCCGGGGAGCTGTTTTTT.